One and the same sample provided the 7 T cell receptor beta chains below, sequenced in a study of blood T cells in healthy people across ages. It was with a sample-barcoded 5' primer and a J-beta primer mix that a second PCR of about 6 to 12 cycles was run. TCRdb reprocessed the 5' RACE reads with MiXCR, giving one entry per CDR3 protein. The sample has some 1,500,000 distinct CDR3 sequences, 42% seen once; the top ten hold just over 4%. Sequencing was carried out using blood. The receptors here all came from a woman aged 18 to 35 in good health.

The rearrangement links TRBV28 to TRBJ2-1; D unclear. Per germline, CDR1 MDHEN and CDR2 SYDVKM. Trimming took off 6 bases at V and 6 bases at J, with 15 bases between the two ends. This CDR3 has 14 residues. CDR3 DNA: TGTGCCAGCAGCGACCCCCCAACTGGCAATGAGCAGTTCTTC. This sequence encodes CASSDPPTGNEQFF.

As regards this clonotype: At one of its ends the junction is not consistent with the germline gene, which may arise from a read error. The chain uses TRBV7-2 and TRBJ2-2; TRBD2 aligns across 8 bases. CDR1 is SGHTA and CDR2 is FQGNSA in the germline V gene. This CDR3 spans 15 amino acids. The CDR3 spells CASSTSGGYTGELFF. Written as DNA, the CDR3 is TGTGCCAGCAGCACAAGCGGGGGATACACAGGGGAGCTGTTTTTT.

The chain has TRBV6-6 and TRBJ1-5; D is unresolved. V was pared by 2 bases and J by 0 bases, with 14 bases between. The germline V gene encodes CDR1 MNHNY and CDR2 SVGAGI (reference sequence). This CDR3 spans 17 amino acids. CDR3 nucleotide sequence: TGTGCCAGCAGTTACGCCCCGGACCGACTTAGCAATCAGCCCCAGCATTTT. As protein: CASSYAPDRLSNQPQHF.

This clonotype was recorded a few times. The V call is TRBV9, the J call TRBJ2-1, with TRBD2 identical over 8 bases. Trimming removed 0 bases from V and 8 bases from J; junction bases left unmatched: 7. The CDR3 is made up of 15 amino acids. The germline gives CDR1 SGDLS, CDR2 YYNGEE. CDR3 amino acids: CASSVEGLAGYEQFF. CDR3 bases: TGTGCCAGCAGCGTAGAAGGACTAGCTGGCTATGAGCAGTTCTTC.

The J gene is TRBJ2-7, the V gene TRBV3-1, with D perhaps being TRBD1 or TRBD2 (5 bases each). V was shortened by 0 bases and J by 3 bases, with 15 bases between the two germline ends. Germline CDR1 and CDR2: LGHDT and YNNKEL (reference sequence). The CDR3 sequence is 16 residues long. The CDR3 here is CASSQDLRDLFYEQYF. The CDR3 DNA reads TGTGCCAGCAGCCAAGATCTAAGGGACCTCTTCTACGAGCAGTACTTC.

The rearrangement links TRBV11-2 to TRBJ2-1; TRBD2 is a possible D gene (5 bases). Trimming pared 8 bases from V and 7 bases from J, leaving 15 bases between. The germline gives CDR1 SGHAT, CDR2 FQNNGV. The CDR3 extends over 13 amino acids. The CDR3 coding sequence is TGTGCCAGCCGGACTGCTCAGAATAATGAGCAGTTCTTC. Translating gives CASRTAQNNEQFF.

In this sample, this clonotype turned up a few times. CDR3 coding DNA: TGTGCCAGCAGTTTCCGTCGGGAGGTCTACGAGCAGTACTTC. As protein: CASSFRREVYEQYF. The chain couples TRBV28 to TRBJ2-7; TRBD2 agrees at 7 bases. This CDR3 is 14 amino acids long. Per germline, CDR1 MDHEN and CDR2 SYDVKM. V gave up 3 bases and J gave up 3 bases; unmatched junction bases: 5.